Below, one T cell receptor (beta chain) is given with its context. This sample is drawn from a study of OX40 agonist ivuxolimab in advanced cancers. This CDR3 spans 15 amino acids. Germline V gene sequence: CDR1 MNHEY, CDR2 SMNVEV (reference sequence). The V gene lost 5 bases and the J gene lost 4 bases, with 14 bases spanning the gap. Only in-frame clones appear in the TCRdb table, and some are missing; sequencing was by immunoSEQ multiplex PCR. In the table there are 50,000 to 70,000 clones, roughly nine tenths of which are singletons. The clonotype was recovered from an adult with an advanced solid tumor such as melanoma, head and neck, liver or kidney cancer. The input for sequencing was CD4+ or CD8+ T cells sorted from blood, taken in a trial of the OX40 agonist ivuxolimab. V and J are TRBV27 and TRBJ2-2; D might be TRBD2 (5 bases). The CDR3 DNA reads TGTGCCAGCAGTCTAGCCTGGGATTTCACCGGGGAGCTGTTTTTT. Protein product: CASSLAWDFTGELFF.